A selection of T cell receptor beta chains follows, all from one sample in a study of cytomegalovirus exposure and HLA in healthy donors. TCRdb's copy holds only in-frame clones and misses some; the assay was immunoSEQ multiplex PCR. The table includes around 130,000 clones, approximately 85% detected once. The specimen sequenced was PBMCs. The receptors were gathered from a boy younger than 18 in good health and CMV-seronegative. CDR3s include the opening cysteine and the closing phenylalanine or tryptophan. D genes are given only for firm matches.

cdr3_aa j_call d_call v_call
CASRPGLGGEAFF TRBJ1-1 - TRBV14
CASTETGRNTEAFF TRBJ1-1 TRBD1 TRBV2
CASIRGTEAFF TRBJ1-1 - TRBV4-1
CSARAVTEAFF TRBJ1-1 - TRBV20-1
CASSARGQPQHF TRBJ1-5 - TRBV19
CATSSSTSGSLGTQYF TRBJ2-3 TRBD2 TRBV15
CASSQDRGGGEEKLFF TRBJ1-4 - TRBV4-2
CSVQIDSSNTEAFF TRBJ1-1 - TRBV29-1
CASSGGPGANVLTF TRBJ2-6 - TRBV9
CASRYPGTETEKLFF TRBJ1-4 TRBD1 TRBV5-1
CASSQEIAVGPDGQYF TRBJ2-7 - TRBV4-3
CASSPGVGGYTF TRBJ1-2 - TRBV25-1
CASSLDVGANEKLFF TRBJ1-4 - TRBV7-9
CASSQDAWGRNEQFF TRBJ2-1 - TRBV4-3
CASSQSQQPQVPLHF TRBJ1-6 - TRBV4-3
CASSPVLLAGDEQYF TRBJ2-7 TRBD2 TRBV5-1
CASRRSGQDTQYF TRBJ2-3 - TRBV2